Listed below are T cell receptor beta chains from one sample, sequenced in a study of blood T cell repertoires in COVID-19. Sequencing was performed with immunoSEQ multiplex PCR; in TCRdb, only in-frame clones are kept and a portion is missing. Of 200,000 or so clones in the sample, about 87% were seen once. Input material: peripheral blood. These receptors were taken from a man between 65 and 79 years old with acute or convalescent COVID-19. CDR3s include the opening cysteine and the closing phenylalanine or tryptophan. Fields, in order: clone size, CDR3 length, J gene, V gene, D gene, CDR3 protein, CDR3 DNA. D genes are given only for firm matches. Rows give clone size only sometimes, using once, few, many, or a class for an expanded clone.

size: .; length: 17; J: TRBJ2-7; V: TRBV27; D: TRBD2; CDR3: CASSLRGLATSSYEQYF; DNA: TGTGCCAGCAGTTTAAGGGGACTAGCAACGAGCTCCTACGAGCAGTACTTC
size: .; length: 16; J: TRBJ2-3; V: TRBV5-8; D: .; CDR3: CASRFGGQTSTDTQYF; DNA: TGTGCCAGCAGGTTCGGGGGACAGACCAGCACAGATACGCAGTATTTT
size: .; length: 13; J: TRBJ2-7; V: TRBV5-5; D: .; CDR3: CASSLGLTTEQYF; DNA: TGTGCCAGCAGCCTGGGACTTACCACCGAGCAGTACTTC
size: many; length: 13; J: TRBJ2-3; V: TRBV24-1; D: .; CDR3: CATSQGRTDTQYF; DNA: TGTGCCACCAGCCAGGGTAGGACAGATACGCAGTATTTT
size: .; length: 14; J: TRBJ1-5; V: TRBV5-6; D: .; CDR3: CASSPDRGGQPQHF; DNA: TGTGCCAGCAGCCCGGATAGGGGTGGCCAGCCCCAGCATTTT
size: .; length: 14; J: TRBJ2-2; V: TRBV19; D: TRBD1; CDR3: CATRTGGATGELFF; DNA: TGTGCCACCCGGACAGGGGGGGCTACCGGGGAGCTGTTTTTT
size: .; length: 12; J: TRBJ2-7; V: TRBV21-1; D: .; CDR3: CASSGAGYEQYF; DNA: TGTGCCAGCAGCGGGGCCGGGTACGAGCAGTACTTC
size: .; length: 14; J: TRBJ1-2; V: TRBV28; D: TRBD1; CDR3: CASSLTGGLYGYTF; DNA: TGTGCCAGCAGTTTAACAGGGGGTCTCTATGGCTACACCTTC
size: .; length: 15; J: TRBJ2-1; V: TRBV7-2; D: .; CDR3: CASSLVPGVGNEQFF; DNA: TGTGCCAGCAGCTTAGTACCGGGGGTAGGGAATGAGCAGTTCTTC
size: once; length: 14; J: TRBJ2-7; V: TRBV4-1; D: TRBD1; CDR3: CASSLETGNYEQYF; DNA: TGCGCCAGCAGCCTAGAGACAGGGAACTACGAGCAGTACTTC
size: .; length: 15; J: TRBJ2-7; V: TRBV5-4; D: .; CDR3: CASSSAGTDYYEQYF; DNA: TGTGCCAGCAGCTCCGCGGGGACCGATTACTACGAGCAGTACTTC
size: .; length: 15; J: TRBJ2-4; V: TRBV28; D: TRBD1; CDR3: CASSSGGATKNIQYF; DNA: TGTGCCAGCAGTTCAGGGGGCGCGACCAAAAACATTCAGTACTTC
size: .; length: 18; J: TRBJ2-6; V: TRBV7-3; D: TRBD1; CDR3: CASSRAGTGPSGANVLTF; DNA: TGTGCCAGCAGCCGGGCCGGGACAGGTCCTTCTGGGGCCAACGTCCTGACTTTC
size: .; length: 13; J: TRBJ2-7; V: TRBV5-4; D: TRBD2; CDR3: CATRGLAGDEQYF; DNA: TGTGCCACCAGAGGACTAGCGGGAGACGAGCAGTACTTC
size: few; length: 13; J: TRBJ1-6; V: TRBV28; D: .; CDR3: CASSSSYNSPLHF; DNA: TGTGCCAGCAGCAGCTCCTATAATTCACCCCTCCACTTT
size: .; length: 12; J: TRBJ1-1; V: TRBV6-5; D: .; CDR3: CASKEGNTEAFF; DNA: TGTGCCTCGAAAGAGGGGAACACTGAAGCTTTCTTT
size: once; length: 15; J: TRBJ1-4; V: TRBV6-5; D: .; CDR3: CASSYEGGSEEKLFF; DNA: TGTGCCAGCAGTTACGAGGGTGGTTCGGAAGAAAAACTGTTTTTT
size: .; length: 14; J: TRBJ2-7; V: TRBV7-6; D: TRBD1; CDR3: CASSSIQGGFEQYF; DNA: TGTGCCAGCAGCTCCATACAGGGGGGCTTCGAGCAGTACTTC
size: few; length: 13; J: TRBJ2-5; V: TRBV5-1; D: .; CDR3: CASSLALEETQYF; DNA: TGCGCCAGCAGCTTGGCACTGGAAGAGACCCAGTACTTC
size: .; length: 15; J: TRBJ1-5; V: TRBV7-2; D: TRBD1; CDR3: CASSYSGQPNQPQHF; DNA: TGTGCCAGCAGTTACTCGGGACAGCCCAATCAGCCCCAGCATTTT
size: .; length: 16; J: TRBJ1-3; V: TRBV5-8; D: TRBD1; CDR3: CASSLGTGPIRNTIYF; DNA: TGTGCCAGCAGCCTCGGGACAGGACCAATTCGAAACACCATATATTTT
size: .; length: 18; J: TRBJ1-1; V: TRBV4-3; D: TRBD1; CDR3: CASSQDLTSPGQGVFAFF; DNA: TGCGCCAGCAGCCAAGATCTCACCTCACCGGGACAGGGGGTTTTCGCTTTCTTT
size: .; length: 13; J: TRBJ2-4; V: TRBV2; D: .; CDR3: CASSETSKNIQYF; DNA: TGTGCCAGCAGCGAAACTTCCAAAAACATTCAGTACTTC
size: .; length: 17; J: TRBJ2-6; V: TRBV9; D: TRBD1; CDR3: CASTWGTGFSGANVLTF; DNA: TGTGCCAGCACCTGGGGGACAGGGTTTAGTGGGGCCAACGTCCTGACTTTC
size: .; length: 16; J: TRBJ2-1; V: TRBV24-1; D: TRBD2; CDR3: CATSDSGTSGRNEQFF; DNA: TGTGCCACCAGTGACTCCGGGACTAGCGGGAGAAATGAGCAGTTCTTC
size: once; length: 13; J: TRBJ1-2; V: TRBV14; D: .; CDR3: CASSPGISYGYTF; DNA: TGTGCCAGCAGCCCGGGGATATCCTATGGCTACACCTTC
size: .; length: 13; J: TRBJ1-2; V: TRBV5-8; D: .; CDR3: CASSQGRTYGYTF; DNA: TGTGCCAGCAGCCAGGGAAGGACCTATGGCTACACCTTC
size: .; length: 13; J: TRBJ1-5; V: TRBV6-5; D: .; CDR3: CASSQMGNQPQHF; DNA: TGTGCCAGCAGCCAGATGGGCAATCAGCCCCAGCATTTT
size: .; length: 15; J: TRBJ1-4; V: TRBV29-1; D: .; CDR3: CSVTRGGDFPEKLFF; DNA: TGCAGCGTCACACGGGGGGGCGATTTTCCTGAAAAACTGTTTTTT
size: .; length: 16; J: TRBJ2-1; V: TRBV5-1; D: TRBD2; CDR3: CASSLLGTSGYNEQFF; DNA: TGCGCCAGCAGCTTGCTCGGGACTAGCGGGTACAATGAGCAGTTCTTC
size: .; length: 15; J: TRBJ2-5; V: TRBV5-1; D: .; CDR3: CASSLTGSVQETQYF; DNA: TGCGCCAGCAGCTTGACAGGATCCGTCCAAGAGACCCAGTACTTC
size: .; length: 18; J: TRBJ1-4; V: TRBV5-4; D: TRBD1; CDR3: CASSLLTGAYATNEKLFF; DNA: TGTGCCAGCAGCTTGCTGACAGGGGCGTATGCAACTAATGAAAAACTGTTTTTT
size: .; length: 13; J: TRBJ2-1; V: TRBV28; D: .; CDR3: CASTTGLGNEQFF; DNA: TGTGCCAGCACTACAGGGTTAGGCAATGAGCAGTTCTTC
size: .; length: 17; J: TRBJ2-1; V: TRBV4-3; D: TRBD2; CDR3: CASSQSTGTSGRTEQFF; DNA: TGCGCCAGCAGCCAAAGTACCGGGACTAGCGGGAGGACTGAGCAGTTCTTC
size: .; length: 15; J: TRBJ1-4; V: TRBV6-5; D: TRBD1; CDR3: CASRSGTGIREKLFF; DNA: TGTGCCAGCAGGTCCGGGACAGGGATCAGGGAAAAACTGTTTTTT
size: .; length: 13; J: TRBJ2-7; V: TRBV2; D: TRBD1; CDR3: CASRPDRVGEQYF; DNA: TGTGCCAGCAGACCGGACAGGGTCGGCGAGCAGTACTTC
size: .; length: 18; J: TRBJ2-3; V: TRBV5-5; D: TRBD2; CDR3: CASTGGTSGRAPTDTQYF; DNA: TGTGCCAGCACCGGAGGGACTAGCGGGAGGGCCCCCACAGATACGCAGTATTTT
size: once; length: 15; J: TRBJ2-2; V: TRBV18; D: .; CDR3: CASSPFRANTGELFF; DNA: TGTGCCAGCTCACCTTTTAGAGCGAACACCGGGGAGCTGTTTTTT
size: .; length: 13; J: TRBJ2-2; V: TRBV29-1; D: TRBD1; CDR3: CSVMDPWDRGMFF; DNA: TGCAGCGTAATGGACCCTTGGGACAGGGGAATGTTTTTT
size: once; length: 12; J: TRBJ1-1; V: TRBV6-5; D: TRBD1; CDR3: CASSQRTGPAFF; DNA: TGTGCCAGCAGTCAGAGGACAGGTCCGGCTTTCTTT
size: .; length: 15; J: TRBJ2-7; V: TRBV7-9; D: TRBD1; CDR3: CASSLAAGGVDEQYF; DNA: TGTGCCAGCAGCTTAGCGGCAGGGGGCGTCGACGAGCAGTACTTC
size: few; length: 15; J: TRBJ2-1; V: TRBV5-4; D: TRBD2; CDR3: CASSPTSGISDEQFF; DNA: TGTGCCAGCAGCCCGACTAGCGGGATTAGCGATGAGCAGTTCTTC
size: few; length: 16; J: TRBJ2-5; V: TRBV7-2; D: TRBD2; CDR3: CASRLRESGIQETQYF; DNA: TGTGCCAGCCGTCTAAGGGAAAGCGGGATCCAAGAGACCCAGTACTTC
size: .; length: 13; J: TRBJ2-5; V: TRBV11-2; D: .; CDR3: CASSLGLEETQYF; DNA: TGTGCCAGCAGCTTGGGGCTAGAAGAGACCCAGTACTTC
size: once; length: 16; J: TRBJ2-7; V: TRBV19; D: TRBD2; CDR3: CASSTGLAGSSYEQYF; DNA: TGTGCCAGTAGTACGGGACTAGCGGGGAGCTCCTACGAGCAGTACTTC
size: many; length: 12; J: TRBJ1-6; V: TRBV6-6; D: .; CDR3: CASSYLNSPLHF; DNA: TGTGCCAGCAGTTACCTAAATTCACCCCTCCACTTT
size: .; length: 15; J: TRBJ1-6; V: TRBV7-2; D: TRBD1; CDR3: CASSSGQGINSPLHF; DNA: TGTGCCAGCAGCTCGGGACAGGGGATTAATTCACCCCTCCACTTT
size: .; length: 17; J: TRBJ2-5; V: TRBV4-3; D: TRBD1; CDR3: CASSQDLGTGERGTQYF; DNA: TGCGCCAGCAGCCAAGATCTTGGCACAGGGGAAAGGGGGACCCAGTACTTC
size: few; length: 14; J: TRBJ1-1; V: TRBV5-4; D: .; CDR3: CASIPSGLGTEAFF; DNA: TGTGCCAGCATCCCATCGGGGTTAGGCACTGAAGCTTTCTTT
size: once; length: 13; J: TRBJ1-6; V: TRBV30; D: .; CDR3: CAWSVPGSSPLHF; DNA: TGTGCCTGGAGTGTACCAGGATCCTCACCCCTCCACTTT
size: .; length: 17; J: TRBJ2-2; V: TRBV7-2; D: TRBD1; CDR3: CASSLAQGTGRTGELFF; DNA: TGTGCCAGCAGCTTGGCGCAGGGGACAGGGAGGACCGGGGAGCTGTTTTTT
size: .; length: 13; J: TRBJ2-1; V: TRBV7-8; D: .; CDR3: CASSLPKGNEQFF; DNA: TGTGCCAGCAGCTTACCTAAGGGGAATGAGCAGTTCTTC